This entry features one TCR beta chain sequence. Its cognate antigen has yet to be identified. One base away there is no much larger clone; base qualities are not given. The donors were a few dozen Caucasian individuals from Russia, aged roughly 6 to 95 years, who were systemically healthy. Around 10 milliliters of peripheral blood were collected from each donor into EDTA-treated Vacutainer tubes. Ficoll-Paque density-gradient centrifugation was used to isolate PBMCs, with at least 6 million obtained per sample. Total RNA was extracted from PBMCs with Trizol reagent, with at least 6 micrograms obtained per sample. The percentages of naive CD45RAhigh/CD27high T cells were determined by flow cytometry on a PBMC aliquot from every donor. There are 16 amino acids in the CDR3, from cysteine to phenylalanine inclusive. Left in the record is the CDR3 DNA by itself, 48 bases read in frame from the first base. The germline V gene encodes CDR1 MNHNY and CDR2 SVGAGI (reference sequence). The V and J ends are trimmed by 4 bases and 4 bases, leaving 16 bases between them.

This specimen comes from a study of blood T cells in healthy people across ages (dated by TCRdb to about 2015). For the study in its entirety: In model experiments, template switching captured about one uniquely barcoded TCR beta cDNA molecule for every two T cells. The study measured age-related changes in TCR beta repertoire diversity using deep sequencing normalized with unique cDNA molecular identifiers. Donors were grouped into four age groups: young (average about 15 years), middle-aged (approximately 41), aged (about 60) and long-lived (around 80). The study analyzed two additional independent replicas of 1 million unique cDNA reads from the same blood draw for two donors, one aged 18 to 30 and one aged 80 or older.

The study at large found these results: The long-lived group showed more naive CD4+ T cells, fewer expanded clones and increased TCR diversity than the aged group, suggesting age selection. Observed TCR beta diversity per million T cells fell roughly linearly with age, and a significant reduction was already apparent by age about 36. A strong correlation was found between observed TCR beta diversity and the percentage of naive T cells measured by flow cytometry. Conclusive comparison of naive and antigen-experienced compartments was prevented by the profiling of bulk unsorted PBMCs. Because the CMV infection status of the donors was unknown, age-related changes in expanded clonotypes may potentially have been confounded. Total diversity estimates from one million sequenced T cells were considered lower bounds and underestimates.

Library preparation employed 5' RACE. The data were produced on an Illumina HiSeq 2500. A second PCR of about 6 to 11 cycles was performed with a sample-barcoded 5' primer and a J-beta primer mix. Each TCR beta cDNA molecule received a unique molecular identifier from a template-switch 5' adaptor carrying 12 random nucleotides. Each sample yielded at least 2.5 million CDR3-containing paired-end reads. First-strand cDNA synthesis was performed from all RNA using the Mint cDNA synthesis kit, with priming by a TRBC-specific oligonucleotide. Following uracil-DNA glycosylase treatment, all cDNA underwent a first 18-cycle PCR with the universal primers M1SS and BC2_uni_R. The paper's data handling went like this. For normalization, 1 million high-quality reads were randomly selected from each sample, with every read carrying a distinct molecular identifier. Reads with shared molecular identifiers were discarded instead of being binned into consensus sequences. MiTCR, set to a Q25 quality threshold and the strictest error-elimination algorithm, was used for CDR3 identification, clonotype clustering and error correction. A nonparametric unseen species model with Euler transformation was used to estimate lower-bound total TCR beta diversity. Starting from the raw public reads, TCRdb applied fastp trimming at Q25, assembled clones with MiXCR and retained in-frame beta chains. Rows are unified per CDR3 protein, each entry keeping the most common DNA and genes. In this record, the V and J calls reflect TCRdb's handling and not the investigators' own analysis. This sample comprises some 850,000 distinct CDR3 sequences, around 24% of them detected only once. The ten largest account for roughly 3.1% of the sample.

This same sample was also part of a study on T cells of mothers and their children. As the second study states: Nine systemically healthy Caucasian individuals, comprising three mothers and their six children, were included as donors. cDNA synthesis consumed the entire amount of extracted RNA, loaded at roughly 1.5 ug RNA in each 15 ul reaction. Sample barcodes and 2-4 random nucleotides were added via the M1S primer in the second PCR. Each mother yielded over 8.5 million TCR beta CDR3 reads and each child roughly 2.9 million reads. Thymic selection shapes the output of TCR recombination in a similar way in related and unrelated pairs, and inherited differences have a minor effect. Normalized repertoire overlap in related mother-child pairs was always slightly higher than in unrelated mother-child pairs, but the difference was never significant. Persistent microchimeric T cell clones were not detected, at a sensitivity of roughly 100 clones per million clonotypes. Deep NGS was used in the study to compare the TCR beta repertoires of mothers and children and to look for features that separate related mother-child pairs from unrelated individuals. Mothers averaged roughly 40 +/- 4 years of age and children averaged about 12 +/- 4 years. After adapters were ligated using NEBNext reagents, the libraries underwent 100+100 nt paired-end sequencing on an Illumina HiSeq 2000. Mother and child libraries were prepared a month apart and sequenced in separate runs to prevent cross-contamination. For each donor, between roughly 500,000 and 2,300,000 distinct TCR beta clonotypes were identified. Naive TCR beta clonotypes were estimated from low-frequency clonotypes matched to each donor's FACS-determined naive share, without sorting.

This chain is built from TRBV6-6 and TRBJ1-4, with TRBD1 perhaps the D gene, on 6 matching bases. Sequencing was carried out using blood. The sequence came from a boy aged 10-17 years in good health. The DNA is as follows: TGTGCCAGCAGTTCCCCCGTCAGGGGCCTTAATGAAAAACTGTTTTTT. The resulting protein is CASSSPVRGLNEKLFF.